The entry below gives a single T cell receptor beta chain sequence along with its context. Clones were read by immunoSEQ multiplex PCR, and TCRdb kept only the in-frame ones, dropping some. The sample carries 100,000 to 150,000 clones, just under 90% recorded once. The data stem from a study of control samples from healthy donors and cancer patients. The CDR3 length is 13 residues. Germline V gene data show CDR1 as MNHEY and CDR2 as SVGAGI. V was shortened by 6 bases and J by 4 bases, with 12 bases between the two germline ends. The origin of this receptor is a man aged 50 to 60 with head and neck cancer. The sequenced sample was PBMCs. This chain joins TRBV6-5 and TRBJ2-5, with D possibly TRBD1 on 7 matching bases. CDR3 bases: TGTGCCAGCAGGTTCCAGGGGGGAGAGACCCAGTACTTC. It codes for CASRFQGGETQYF.